The sequence of this TCR beta chain was determined in a study of T cell responses to AZD1222 COVID-19 vaccine. For the study at large: Analysis merged second doses at about 4 or about 12 weeks. The study's findings and limits: Clonal diversity may have been underestimated in mostly white British donors. Repertoires were obtained solely post-peak T cell response. The study found Spike-specific TCR breadth and depth rose after two AZD1222 doses.

To note about this clone: Its antigen is as yet unknown.

Assay used: immunoSEQ multiplex PCR; TCRdb lists only in-frame clones, some missing. The table includes about 140,000 clones, more than 90% detected once. There are 14 residues in the CDR3. The V gene's germline CDR1 is MDHEN and CDR2 SYDVKM. V gave up 8 bases and J gave up 1 base; unmatched junction bases: 8. The V call is TRBV28, the J call TRBJ2-7; TRBD1 agrees at 7 bases. The starting material was peripheral blood, obtained on day 0 of AZD1222 vaccination. This sequence originates from an adult in good health. The CDR3 here is CASGYWTGSYEQYF. CDR3 in DNA: TGTGCCAGCGGATATTGGACAGGATCCTACGAGCAGTACTTC.